The clone carrying this TCR beta chain was detected many times. What it recognizes is unknown. These data originate in a study of early T cells in non-severe SARS-CoV-2 infection. Study information: Bulk RNA from unsorted whole blood was sequenced; chains were unpaired. Study-wide results and limits: Matching results from VDJdb favored anti-spike CD8 responses, leaving private and CD4 specificities undetected.

Individual cDNA molecules received unique molecular identifiers during library preparation. MiXCR was run by TCRdb on the 5' RACE reads, yielding one entry per CDR3 protein. The table has about 80,000 distinct CDR3 sequences, approximately 12% seen once. Germline V CDR1 and CDR2: MNHEY, SVGEGT. This CDR3 spans 14 amino acids. The V end lost 7 bases, the J end lost 1 base, and 11 bases lay between the germline ends. The J gene is TRBJ1-3, the V gene TRBV6-2 or TRBV6-3; the D gene is possibly TRBD1 (5 bases). The sequence came from an adult who was a healthcare worker with PCR-confirmed SARS-CoV-2 infection or an uninfected control (not recorded which). The donor label of this sample is uncertain. Here the sequenced sample was whole blood, taken at baseline. The CDR3 DNA follows: TGTGCCAGCACCCGACAGTCATCTGGAAACACCATATATTTT. It codes for CASTRQSSGNTIYF.